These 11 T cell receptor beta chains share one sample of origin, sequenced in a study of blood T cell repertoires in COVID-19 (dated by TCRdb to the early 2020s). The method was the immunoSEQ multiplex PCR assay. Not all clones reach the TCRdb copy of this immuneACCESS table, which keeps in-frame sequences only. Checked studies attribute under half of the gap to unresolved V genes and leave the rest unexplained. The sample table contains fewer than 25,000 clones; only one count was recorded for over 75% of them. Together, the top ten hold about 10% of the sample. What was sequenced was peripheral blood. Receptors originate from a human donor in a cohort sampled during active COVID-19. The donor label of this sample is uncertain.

CDR3 DNA sequence: TGCGCCAGCAGCCAAGTGGGTCTCTCGGGCTCTGGGGCCAACGTCCTGACTTTC. Its protein is CASSQVGLSGSGANVLTF. The chain couples TRBV4-1 to TRBJ2-6; D is unresolved. CDR1 is MGHRA, CDR2 YSYEKL, per germline. V lost 1 base to trimming and J lost 0 bases, with 13 bases between them. The CDR3 contains 18 residues.

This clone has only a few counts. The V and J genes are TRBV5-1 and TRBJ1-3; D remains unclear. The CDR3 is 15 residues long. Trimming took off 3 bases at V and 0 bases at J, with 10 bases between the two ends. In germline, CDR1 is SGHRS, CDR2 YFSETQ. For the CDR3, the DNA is TGCGCCAGCAGCTCCACTGCCGGCTCTGGAAACACCATATATTTT. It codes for CASSSTAGSGNTIYF.

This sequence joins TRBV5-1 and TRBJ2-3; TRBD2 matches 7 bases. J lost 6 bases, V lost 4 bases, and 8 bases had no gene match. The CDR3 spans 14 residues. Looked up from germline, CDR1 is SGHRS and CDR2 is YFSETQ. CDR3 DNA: TGCGCCAGCAGCCTCCCTAGCGGAGGGGATACGCAGTATTTT. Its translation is CASSLPSGGDTQYF.

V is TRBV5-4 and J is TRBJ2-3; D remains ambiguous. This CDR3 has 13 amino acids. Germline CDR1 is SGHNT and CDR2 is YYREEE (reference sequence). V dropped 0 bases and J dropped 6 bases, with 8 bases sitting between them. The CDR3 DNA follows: TGTGCCAGCAGCTTGGAGTTTCGGGATACGCAGTATTTT. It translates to CASSLEFRDTQYF.

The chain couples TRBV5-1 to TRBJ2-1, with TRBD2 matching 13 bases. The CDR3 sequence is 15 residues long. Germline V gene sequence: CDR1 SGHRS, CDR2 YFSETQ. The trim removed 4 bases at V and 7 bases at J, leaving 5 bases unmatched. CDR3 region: CASSTRTSGSNEQFF. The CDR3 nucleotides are TGCGCCAGCAGCACTAGGACTAGCGGGAGTAATGAGCAGTTCTTC.

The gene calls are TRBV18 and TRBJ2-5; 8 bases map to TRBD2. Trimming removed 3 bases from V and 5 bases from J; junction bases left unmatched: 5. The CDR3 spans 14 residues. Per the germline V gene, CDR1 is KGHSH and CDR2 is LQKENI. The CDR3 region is CASSPGVAGETQYF. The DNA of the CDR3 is TGTGCCAGCTCACCGGGAGTAGCGGGGGAGACCCAGTACTTC.

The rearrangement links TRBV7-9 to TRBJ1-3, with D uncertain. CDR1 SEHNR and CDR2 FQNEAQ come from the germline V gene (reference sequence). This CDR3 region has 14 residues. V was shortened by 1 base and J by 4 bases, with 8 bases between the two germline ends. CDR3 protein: CASSLGGIGNTIYF. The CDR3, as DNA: TGTGCCAGCAGCTTAGGAGGAATCGGAAACACCATATATTTT.

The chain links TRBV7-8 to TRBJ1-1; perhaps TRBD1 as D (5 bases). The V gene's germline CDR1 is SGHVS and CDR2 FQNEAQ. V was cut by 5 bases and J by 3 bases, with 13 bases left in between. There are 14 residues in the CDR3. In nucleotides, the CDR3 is TGTGCCAGCAGCACCCAGGGAGGTGACACTGAAGCTTTCTTT. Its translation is CASSTQGGDTEAFF.

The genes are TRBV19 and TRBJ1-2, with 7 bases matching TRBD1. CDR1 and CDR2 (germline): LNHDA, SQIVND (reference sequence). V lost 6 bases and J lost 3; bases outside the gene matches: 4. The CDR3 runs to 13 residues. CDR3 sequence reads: CASRGGQYYGYTF. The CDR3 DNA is TGTGCCAGTAGGGGGGGACAGTACTATGGCTACACCTTC.

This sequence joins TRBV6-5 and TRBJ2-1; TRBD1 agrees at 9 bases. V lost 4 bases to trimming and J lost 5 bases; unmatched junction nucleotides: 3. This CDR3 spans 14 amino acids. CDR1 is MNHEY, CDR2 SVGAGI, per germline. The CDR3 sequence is CASSSTGGNNEQFF. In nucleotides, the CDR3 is TGTGCCAGCAGTTCGACAGGGGGAAACAATGAGCAGTTCTTC.

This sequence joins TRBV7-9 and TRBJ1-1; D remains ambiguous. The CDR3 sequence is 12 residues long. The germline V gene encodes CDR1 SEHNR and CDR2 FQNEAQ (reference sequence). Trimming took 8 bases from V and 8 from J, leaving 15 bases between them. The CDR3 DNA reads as TGTGCCAGCGCCAGAGAGGTAGGAGAAGCTTTCTTT. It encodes CASAREVGEAFF.